This section outlines one T cell receptor (beta chain) sequence together with its context. Its antigen is undetermined. The germline V and J ends were trimmed by 1 base and 4 bases, with 5 bases remaining between them. The CDR3 sequence is 13 residues long. CDR1 is SGHVS and CDR2 is FQNEAQ in the germline V gene. The assay was immunoSEQ multiplex PCR, and TCRdb's table has in-frame clones only and misses some. This sample has under 80,000 clones; roughly two thirds occur once, and the top ten carry over 7.5%. This sample was included in a study of PD-1 blockade in classical Hodgkin lymphoma. Relapse was seen in all patients after autologous stem cell transplantation, and brentuximab vedotin exposure was variable. The study, taken as a whole, reports: It was reported that newly diagnosed patients had less baseline TCR diversity than healthy donors. For complete responders, baseline diversity was comparable to that of newly diagnosed patients.

This specimen was peripheral blood mononuclear cells (PBMCs), taken before the second cycle of nivolumab. The V and J genes are TRBV7-8 and TRBJ1-5; D is ambiguous. This receptor was taken from a human donor with classical Hodgkin lymphoma. The CDR3 protein is CASSLGQNQPQHF. CDR3 DNA sequence: TGTGCCAGCAGCTTAGGTCAGAATCAGCCCCAGCATTTT. Drawing the rest from reference TRBV7-8 and TRBJ1-5, the complete variable domain is GAGVSQSPRYKVAKRGQDVALRCDPISGHVSLFWYQQALGQGPEFLTYFQNEAQLDKSGLPSDRFFAERPEGSVSTLKIQRTQQEDSAVYLCASSLGQNQPQHFGDGTRLSIL.